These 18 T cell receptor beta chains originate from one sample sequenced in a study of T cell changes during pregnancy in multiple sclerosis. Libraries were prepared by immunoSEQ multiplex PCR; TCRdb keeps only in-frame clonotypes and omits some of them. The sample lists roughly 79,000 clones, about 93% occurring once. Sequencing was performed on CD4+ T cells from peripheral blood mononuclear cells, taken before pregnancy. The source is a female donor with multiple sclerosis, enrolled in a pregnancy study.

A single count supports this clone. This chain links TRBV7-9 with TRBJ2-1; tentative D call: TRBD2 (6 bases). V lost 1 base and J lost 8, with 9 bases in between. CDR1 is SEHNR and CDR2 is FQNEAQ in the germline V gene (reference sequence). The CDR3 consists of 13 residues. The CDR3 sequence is CASSLDGGDEQFF. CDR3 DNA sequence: TGTGCCAGCAGCTTAGACGGCGGGGATGAGCAGTTCTTC. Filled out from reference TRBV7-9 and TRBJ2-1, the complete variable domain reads DTGVSQNPRHKITKRGQNVTFRCDPISEHNRLYWYRQTLGQGPEFLTYFQNEAQLEKSRLLSDRFSAERPKGSFSTLEIQRTEQGDSAMYLCASSLDGGDEQFFGPGTRLTVL.

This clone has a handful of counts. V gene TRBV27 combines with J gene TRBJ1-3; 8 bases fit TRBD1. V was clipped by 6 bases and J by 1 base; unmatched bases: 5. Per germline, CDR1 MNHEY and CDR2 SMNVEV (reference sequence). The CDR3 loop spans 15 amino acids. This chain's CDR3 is CASSSRTGSGNTIYF. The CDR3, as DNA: TGTGCCAGCAGCAGCAGGACAGGGTCTGGAAACACCATATATTTT.

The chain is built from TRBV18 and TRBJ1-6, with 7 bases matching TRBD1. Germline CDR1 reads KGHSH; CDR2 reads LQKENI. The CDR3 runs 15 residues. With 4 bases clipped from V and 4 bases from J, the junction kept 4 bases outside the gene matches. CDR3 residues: CASSRDRDYNSPLHF. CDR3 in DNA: TGTGCCAGCTCACGCGACAGGGATTATAATTCACCCCTCCACTTT.

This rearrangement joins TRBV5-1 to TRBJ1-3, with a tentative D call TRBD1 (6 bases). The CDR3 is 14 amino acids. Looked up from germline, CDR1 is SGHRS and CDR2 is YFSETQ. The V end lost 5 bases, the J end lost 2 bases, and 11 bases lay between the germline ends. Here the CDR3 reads CASRQGGPGNTIYF. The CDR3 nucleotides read TGCGCCAGCAGACAGGGAGGGCCTGGAAACACCATATATTTT.

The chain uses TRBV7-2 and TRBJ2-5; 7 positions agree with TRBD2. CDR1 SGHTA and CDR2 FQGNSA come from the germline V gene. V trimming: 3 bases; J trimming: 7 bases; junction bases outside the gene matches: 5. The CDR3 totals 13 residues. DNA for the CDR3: TGTGCCAGCAGCTTCACCATAGCGGGGACCCAGTACTTC. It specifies CASSFTIAGTQYF.

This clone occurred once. The CDR3 nucleotides read TGCGCCAGCAGCTTGGATGGCGGGGGGAGGGCAGATACGCAGTATTTT. It translates to CASSLDGGGRADTQYF. The chain combines TRBV5-1 with TRBJ2-3, with 8 bases matching TRBD2. From germline, CDR1 is SGHRS and CDR2 YFSETQ. This CDR3 spans 16 amino acids. The trim removed 0 bases at V and 4 bases at J, leaving 7 bases unmatched.

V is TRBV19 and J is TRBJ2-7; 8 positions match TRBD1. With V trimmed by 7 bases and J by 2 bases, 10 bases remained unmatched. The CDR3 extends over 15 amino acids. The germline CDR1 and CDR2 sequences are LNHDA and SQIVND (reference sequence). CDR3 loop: CASTTTGAKPYEQYF. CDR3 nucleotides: TGTGCCAGTACCACGACAGGGGCGAAACCCTACGAGCAGTACTTC.

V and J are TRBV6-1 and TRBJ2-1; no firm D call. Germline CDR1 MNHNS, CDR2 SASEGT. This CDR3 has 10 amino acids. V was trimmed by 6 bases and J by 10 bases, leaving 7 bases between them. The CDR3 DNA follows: TGTGCCAGCAGGGCTAGGGAGCAGTTCTTC. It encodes CASRAREQFF.

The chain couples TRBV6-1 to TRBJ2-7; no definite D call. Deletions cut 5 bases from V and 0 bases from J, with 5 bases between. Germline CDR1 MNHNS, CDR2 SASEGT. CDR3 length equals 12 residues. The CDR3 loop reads CASSPLSYEQYF. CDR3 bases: TGTGCCAGCAGTCCCCTCTCCTACGAGCAGTACTTC.

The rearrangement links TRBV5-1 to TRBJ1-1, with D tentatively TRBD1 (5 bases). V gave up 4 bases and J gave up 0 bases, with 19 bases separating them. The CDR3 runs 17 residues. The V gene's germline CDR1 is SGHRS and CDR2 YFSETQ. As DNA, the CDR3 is TGCGCCAGCAGCCTCTCAAAAACGACAGTATTGAACACTGAAGCTTTCTTT. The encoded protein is CASSLSKTTVLNTEAFF. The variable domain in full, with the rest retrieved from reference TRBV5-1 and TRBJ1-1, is KAGVTQTPRYLIKTRGQQVTLSCSPISGHRSVSWYQQTPGQGLQFLFEYFSETQRNKGNFPGRFSGRQFSNSRSEMNVSTLELGDSALYLCASSLSKTTVLNTEAFFGQGTRLTVV.

Here the CDR3 reads CASSEWGPERGYTF. The CDR3 nucleotides are TGTGCCAGCAGTGAATGGGGCCCAGAACGCGGCTACACCTTC. The chain recombines TRBV2 with TRBJ1-2; tentative D call: TRBD1 (5 bases). Per germline, CDR1 SNHLY and CDR2 FYNNEI. There are 14 residues in the CDR3. Trimming left V 2 bases short and J 8 bases short, with 15 bases between. Supplemented by reference TRBV2 and TRBJ1-2, the full variable domain reads EPEVTQTPSHQVTQMGQEVILRCVPISNHLYFYWYRQILGQKVEFLVSFYNNEISEKSEIFDDQFSVERPDGSNFTLKIRSTKLEDSAMYFCASSEWGPERGYTFGSGTRLTVV.

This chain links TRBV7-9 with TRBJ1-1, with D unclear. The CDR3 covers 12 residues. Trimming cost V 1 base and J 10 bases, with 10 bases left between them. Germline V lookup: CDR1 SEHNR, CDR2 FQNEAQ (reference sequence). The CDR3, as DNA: TGTGCCAGCAGCTTAGACTTATCGTCAGCTTTCTTT. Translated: CASSLDLSSAFF.

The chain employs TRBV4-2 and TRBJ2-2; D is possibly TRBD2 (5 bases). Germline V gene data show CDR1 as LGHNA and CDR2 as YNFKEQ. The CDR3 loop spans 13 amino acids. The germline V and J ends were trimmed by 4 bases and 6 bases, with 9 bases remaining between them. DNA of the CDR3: TGTGCCAGCAGCCCCGCCGGGGCCGGGGAGCTGTTTTTT. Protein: CASSPAGAGELFF.

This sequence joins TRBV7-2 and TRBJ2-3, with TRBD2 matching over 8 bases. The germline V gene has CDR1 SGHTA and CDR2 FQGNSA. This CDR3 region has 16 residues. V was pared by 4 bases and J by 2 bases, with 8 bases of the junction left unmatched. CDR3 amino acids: CASSSQSGGLTDTQYF. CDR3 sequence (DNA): TGTGCCAGCAGCTCCCAAAGCGGGGGCCTCACAGATACGCAGTATTTT.

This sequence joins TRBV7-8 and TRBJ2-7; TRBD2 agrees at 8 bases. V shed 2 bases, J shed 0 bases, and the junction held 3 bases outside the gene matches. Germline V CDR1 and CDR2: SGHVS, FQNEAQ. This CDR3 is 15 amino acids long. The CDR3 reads CASSLRRGGSYEQYF. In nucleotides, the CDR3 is TGTGCCAGCAGCTTACGTCGGGGGGGCTCCTACGAGCAGTACTTC.

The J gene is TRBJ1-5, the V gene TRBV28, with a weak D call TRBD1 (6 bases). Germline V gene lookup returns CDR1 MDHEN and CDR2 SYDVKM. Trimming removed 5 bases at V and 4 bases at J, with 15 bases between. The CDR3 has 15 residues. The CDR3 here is CASSPGTLYNQPQHF. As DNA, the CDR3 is TGTGCCAGCAGTCCCGGGACACTGTATAATCAGCCCCAGCATTTT.

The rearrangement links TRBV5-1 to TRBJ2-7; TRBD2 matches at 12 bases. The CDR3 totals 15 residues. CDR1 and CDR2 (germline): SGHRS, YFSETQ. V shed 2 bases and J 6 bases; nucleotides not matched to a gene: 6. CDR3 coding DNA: TGCGCCAGCAGCTTTCTAGCGGGAGGGCCTTCCGAGCAGTACTTC. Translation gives CASSFLAGGPSEQYF.

The CDR3 nucleotides are TGTGCCAGCTCACCAGGGGCAGGGGGCACCTACGAGCAGTACTTC. Amino acid sequence: CASSPGAGGTYEQYF. The chain recombines TRBV18 with TRBJ2-7, with 8 bases matching TRBD1. This CDR3 has 15 residues. Germline assignment: CDR1 KGHSH and CDR2 LQKENI. The junction had 5 bases not matched to a gene; V was cut back by 2 bases and J by 2 bases.